Each of the 18 T cell receptor beta chains below was sequenced from the same sample in a study of post-analysis software for immune sequencing data. The TCR beta cDNA libraries contained unique molecular identifiers. TCRdb redid the calling of the PCR reads with MiXCR, one entry per CDR3 protein. The data hold hundreds of thousands of distinct CDR3 sequences, with roughly three fifths observed a single time. Study-wide findings and caveats: TRBV5-6, TRBV5-1 and TRBV20-1 belonged to a set of a few TRBV segments that were more frequent in patients than controls.

These receptors lack a known antigen. Input material: blood. The receptor set was obtained from a girl aged 2 to 9 with multiple sclerosis.

The gene calls are TRBV20-1 and TRBJ2-5; D possibly uses TRBD1 or TRBD2 (5 bases each). V was shortened by 6 bases and J by 5 bases, with 13 bases between the two germline ends. There are 12 residues in the CDR3. CDR1 is DFQATT, CDR2 SNEGSKA, per germline (reference sequence). The DNA for the CDR3 is TGCAGTGCGAGGGACGCCCCGGAGACCCAGTACTTC. It encodes CSARDAPETQYF.

This chain connects TRBV6-6 to TRBJ2-3, with TRBD2 identical over 7 bases. The CDR3 runs 15 residues. With 5 bases clipped from V and 2 bases from J, the junction kept 7 bases outside the gene matches. In germline, CDR1 is MNHNY, CDR2 SVGAGI (reference sequence). CDR3 DNA sequence: TGTGCCAGCAGTAGGACTCGGGGGGACACAGATACGCAGTATTTT. Translated, it gives CASSRTRGDTDTQYF.

The chain joins TRBV5-1 to TRBJ2-7, with D unclear. The closer fit of TRBJ2-5 to the DNA end suggests the J call may be wrong. Germline V lookup: CDR1 SGHRS, CDR2 YFSETQ. This CDR3 has 14 residues. Here the CDR3 DNA reads TGCGCCAGCAGCTTGGCGACCGGACCAGAGACCCAGTACTTC. As protein: CASSLATGPETQYF.

This chain links TRBV7-8 with TRBJ2-3; 7 bases match TRBD2. Germline assignment: CDR1 SGHVS and CDR2 FQNEAQ. Losses at the gene ends were 5 bases for V and 0 bases for J; bases not matched to a gene: 11. This CDR3 spans 17 amino acids. CDR3 nucleotides: TGTGCCAGCAGCCCCTATTTGGCGGGGGATAGCACAGATACGCAGTATTTT. Translating gives CASSPYLAGDSTDTQYF.

The chain recombines TRBV12-3 or TRBV12-4 with TRBJ2-1; TRBD2 matches 7 bases. CDR3 length: 16 amino acids. The junction had 14 bases not matched to a gene; V was cut back by 7 bases and J by 5 bases. CDR3 in amino acids: CASTNPRLAFDNEQFF. The CDR3 bases are TGTGCCAGCACCAATCCCCGACTAGCTTTTGACAATGAGCAGTTCTTC.

The chain employs TRBV5-1 and TRBJ2-7; D may match TRBD1 or TRBD2 (6 bases each). The V end was cut by 0 bases, the J end by 1 base, with 11 bases between. Germline V gene data show CDR1 as SGHRS and CDR2 as YFSETQ. CDR3 length: 15 residues. CDR3 region: CASSLAVGGSYEQYF. The CDR3 DNA is TGCGCCAGCAGCTTGGCCGTAGGGGGGTCCTACGAGCAGTACTTC.

A few counts support this clonotype. V gene TRBV6-6 combines with J gene TRBJ1-5, with D possibly being TRBD1 (5 bases). In germline, CDR1 is MNHNY, CDR2 SVGAGI (reference sequence). The CDR3 covers 15 residues. Between the trimmed V and J ends, which lost 2 bases and 5 bases, there was a span of 13 bases. The CDR3 protein is CASSYPDMGHQPQHF. The CDR3 DNA reads TGTGCCAGCAGTTACCCCGACATGGGACATCAGCCCCAGCATTTT.

This clonotype was detected many times. The chain combines TRBV3-1 with TRBJ2-5; no clear D. The V end was cut by 1 base, the J end by 1 base, with 4 bases between. The CDR3 totals 13 residues. Germline CDR1 reads LGHDT; CDR2 reads YNNKEL (reference sequence). The CDR3 region is CASSQGSQETQYF. CDR3 coding DNA: TGTGCCAGCAGCCAAGGGAGCCAAGAGACCCAGTACTTC.

CDR3 residues: CASSLGRTSGNLQETQYF. CDR3 sequence (DNA): TGCGCCAGCAGCTTGGGGAGGACTAGCGGGAACCTACAAGAGACCCAGTACTTC. V is TRBV5-1 and J is TRBJ2-5; 12 bases are shared with TRBD2. CDR1 is SGHRS and CDR2 is YFSETQ in the germline V gene. Germline trimming cut 0 bases from V and 2 bases from J; bases unmatched to any gene: 8. The CDR3 is 18 residues long.

The J gene is TRBJ2-1, the V gene TRBV4-1; 14 nucleotides line up with TRBD2. The CDR3 spans 18 residues. Germline lookup yields CDR1 MGHRA and CDR2 YSYEKL. V gave up 5 bases and J gave up 10 bases; unmatched junction bases: 16. The CDR3 bases are TGCGCCAGCAGCATCCCTCCTGGGACTAGCGGGAGTGATAGGGAGCAGTTCTTC. Protein sequence: CASSIPPGTSGSDREQFF.

This chain uses TRBV20-1 with TRBJ2-1; 7 positions match TRBD1. This CDR3 spans 15 amino acids. V dropped 5 bases and J dropped 4; count of bases not matched to a gene: 11. Germline CDR1 DFQATT, CDR2 SNEGSKA (reference sequence). The CDR3 sequence: CSARPGQLPYNEQFF. The CDR3 DNA reads as TGCAGTGCTCGACCGGGACAGCTTCCTTACAATGAGCAGTTCTTC.

The CDR3 here is CASSVTGGGEQYF. The CDR3, as DNA: TGTGCCAGCAGTGTGACAGGGGGCGGCGAGCAGTACTTC. This chain joins TRBV12-3 or TRBV12-4 and TRBJ2-5; 10 nucleotides match TRBD1. The end of the DNA aligns better with TRBJ2-7, so the J call may be wrong. This CDR3 is 13 amino acids long.

This clonotype was observed at least ten times. This CDR3 reads CSAREGGRQETQYF. The DNA of the CDR3 is TGCAGTGCTAGAGAAGGGGGCCGGCAAGAGACCCAGTACTTC. The rearrangement links TRBV20-1 to TRBJ2-5; 7 bases are a match to TRBD1. Trimming removed 0 bases from V and 2 bases from J; junction bases left unmatched: 3. This CDR3 region has 14 residues. Germline V gene lookup returns CDR1 DFQATT and CDR2 SNEGSKA (reference sequence).

V and J are TRBV11-3 and TRBJ2-1, with 8 bases identical to TRBD2. The germline V gene has CDR1 SGHNT and CDR2 YENEEA. Trimming cost V 5 bases and J 6 bases; bases outside gene matches: 9. The CDR3 length is 15 residues. The CDR3 bases are TGTGCCAGCAGCCCCGGGGGGCGGGGGGTCAATGAGCAGTTCTTC. Its protein product is CASSPGGRGVNEQFF.

This sequence joins TRBV10-3 and TRBJ2-7; 8 bases align to TRBD2. Germline V gene sequence: CDR1 ENHRY, CDR2 SYGVKD. The CDR3 length is 21 residues. V was clipped by 2 bases and J by 3 bases; unmatched bases: 24. CDR3 region: CAISEPPGWGGGCHANYEQYF. The CDR3 region has the DNA TGTGCCATCAGTGAGCCCCCCGGGTGGGGCGGGGGGTGCCATGCCAACTACGAGCAGTACTTC.

Points on this clonotype: Its ends do not fully match the called genes, so a read error is possible. The chain has TRBV10-1 and TRBJ2-5; D not resolved. Germline V gene sequence: CDR1 WNHNN, CDR2 SYGVQD (reference sequence). The CDR3 has 13 residues. The chain's CDR3 is CATSENYQETQYF. DNA for the CDR3: TGCGCCACCAGTGAGAACTACCAAGAGACCCAGTACTTC.

The CDR3 coding sequence is TGTGCCAGCAGTGAGTTATGGCCCGGCTACACCTTC. Translated, it gives CASSELWPGYTF. The chain links TRBV2 to TRBJ1-2; D not resolved. Germline V gene sequence: CDR1 SNHLY, CDR2 FYNNEI. The CDR3 extends over 12 amino acids. V gave up 3 bases and J gave up 8 bases, with 10 bases separating them. Using reference TRBV2 and TRBJ1-2 for the parts outside the CDR3, the full variable domain is EPEVTQTPSHQVTQMGQEVILRCVPISNHLYFYWYRQILGQKVEFLVSFYNNEISEKSEIFDDQFSVERPDGSNFTLKIRSTKLEDSAMYFCASSELWPGYTFGSGTRLTVV.

The V call is TRBV10-3, the J call TRBJ1-5; no reliable D call. CDR3 size: 14 residues. Trimming removed 9 bases from V and 0 bases from J, with 12 bases in between. Germline V CDR1 and CDR2: ENHRY, SYGVKD. CDR3 residues: CAISERPSNQPQHF. CDR3 DNA: TGTGCCATTTCCGAGAGACCTAGCAATCAGCCCCAGCATTTT.